Following are 24 T cell receptor beta chains from one sample sequenced in a study of identical twins. TCRdb processed the 5' RACE reads anew with MiXCR; each CDR3 protein has one entry. The data contain 640,000 or so distinct CDR3 sequences, around 6.1% of them singletons. Sequences were obtained from naive T cells sorted from blood. Receptors were obtained from a man younger than 30 in good health.

Details on this clonotype: The CDR3 does not close with the conserved phenylalanine or tryptophan, likely indicating a read error. The chain couples TRBV27 to TRBJ2-5, with D uncertain. Germline CDR1 and CDR2: MNHEY and SMNVEV (reference sequence). The CDR3 runs 12 residues. The ends were cut back, 2 bases at V and 2 bases at J, with 3 bases in the middle. The CDR3 nucleotides read TGTGCCAGCAGTTTAAAGCAAGAGACCCAGTACTTG. Its translation is CASSLKQETQYL.

This clonotype was counted only a few times. V gene TRBV7-9 combines with J gene TRBJ2-5; maybe TRBD1 (5 bases). The V end was cut by 5 bases, the J end by 5 bases, with 21 bases between. The germline CDR1 and CDR2 sequences are SEHNR and FQNEAQ (reference sequence). CDR3 length equals 16 residues. Here the CDR3 reads CASSPPQGPPGETQYF. CDR3 nucleotide sequence: TGTGCCAGCAGCCCTCCCCAGGGTCCCCCAGGGGAGACCCAGTACTTC.

The chain employs TRBV9 and TRBJ2-5; 10 bases line up with TRBD2. V lost 2 bases to trimming and J lost 2 bases; unmatched junction nucleotides: 3. Per the germline V gene, CDR1 is SGDLS and CDR2 is YYNGEE. There are 15 residues in the CDR3. The CDR3 nucleotides are TGTGCCAGCAGCGTCGGACTAGCGGAACAAGAGACCCAGTACTTC. As protein: CASSVGLAEQETQYF.

This clonotype was recorded at least ten times. V and J are TRBV7-9 and TRBJ2-1; D gene ambiguous. The CDR3 is 15 amino acids. Germline CDR1 reads SEHNR; CDR2 reads FQNEAQ (reference sequence). The V and J ends lost 3 bases and 4 bases respectively, with 13 bases between them. The CDR3 loop reads CASSLGPVGYNEQFF. The DNA of the CDR3 is TGTGCCAGCAGCTTGGGCCCCGTGGGGTACAATGAGCAGTTCTTC. Full variable domain (missing parts from reference TRBV7-9 and TRBJ2-1): DTGVSQNPRHKITKRGQNVTFRCDPISEHNRLYWYRQTLGQGPEFLTYFQNEAQLEKSRLLSDRFSAERPKGSFSTLEIQRTEQGDSAMYLCASSLGPVGYNEQFFGPGTRLTVL.

This clonotype was observed many times. The rearrangement joins TRBV7-9 to TRBJ2-2; D is uncertain. This CDR3 region has 14 residues. V lost 2 bases to trimming and J lost 1 base, with 5 bases between them. CDR1 is SEHNR, CDR2 FQNEAQ, per germline (reference sequence). This chain's CDR3 is CASSLQWNTGELFF. CDR3 in DNA: TGTGCCAGCAGCTTACAGTGGAACACCGGGGAGCTGTTTTTT.

This clonotype was picked up a small number of times. The V and J genes are TRBV5-1 and TRBJ2-4; the match to TRBD1 covers 10 bases. Germline loops: CDR1 SGHRS, CDR2 YFSETQ. The J segment lost 8 bases and the V segment lost 0 bases, leaving 5 bases of the junction unmatched. This CDR3 has 15 residues. The chain's CDR3 is CASSLAGQGVDIQYF. DNA for the CDR3: TGCGCCAGCAGCTTGGCCGGACAGGGGGTCGACATTCAGTACTTC.

In this sample, this clonotype turned up many times. V gene TRBV29-1 combines with J gene TRBJ1-2; possible D gene TRBD1, 5 bases. Germline CDR1 reads SQVTM; CDR2 reads ANQGSEA. The CDR3 runs 13 residues. The V end lost 4 bases, the J end lost 5 bases, and 14 bases lay between the germline ends. The CDR3 DNA sequence: TGCAGCGTTGCGCCCCTCGAGGGGTATGGCTACACCTTC. Protein product: CSVAPLEGYGYTF. The whole variable domain, remainder taken from reference TRBV29-1 and TRBJ1-2, is SAVISQKPSRDICQRGTSLTIQCQVDSQVTMMFWYRQQPGQSLTLIATANQGSEATYESGFVIDKFPISRPNLTFSTLTVSNMSPEDSSIYLCSVAPLEGYGYTFGSGTRLTVV.

Many counts were recorded for this clonotype. V is TRBV12-3 or TRBV12-4 and J is TRBJ2-2; 13 bases are a match to TRBD2. CDR3 length: 15 amino acids. V was pared by 5 bases and J by 6 bases, with 3 bases of the junction left unmatched. The CDR3 DNA sequence: TGTGCCAGCAGTCAACTAGCGGGAGGGCCCGGGGAGCTGTTTTTT. Translating it yields CASSQLAGGPGELFF.

A few counts support this clonotype. The CDR3 sequence is CASSLKGLAEQYV. The CDR3, as DNA: TGTGCCAGCAGCTTAAAGGGACTAGCGGAGCAGTACGTC. This chain uses TRBV7-8 with TRBJ2-7; TRBD2 aligns across 10 bases. CDR3 size: 13 residues. The trim removed 2 bases at V and 7 bases at J, leaving 2 bases unmatched. CDR1 and CDR2 from the germline V gene are SGHVS and FQNEAQ.

The V gene is TRBV4-3, the J gene TRBJ2-7; 7 positions match TRBD2. Trimming at V came to 0 bases and at J to 4 bases, leaving 6 bases not matched to a gene. This CDR3 comprises 15 residues. Looked up from germline, CDR1 is LGHNA and CDR2 is YSLEER. Here the CDR3 reads CASSQERRGWYEQYF. The CDR3 DNA sequence: TGCGCCAGCAGCCAAGAGAGGCGGGGGTGGTACGAGCAGTACTTC.

There are many counts of this clonotype. The genes are TRBV4-3 and TRBJ1-6, with D unclear. Per germline, CDR1 LGHNA and CDR2 YSLEER. V lost 0 bases and J lost 12, with 15 bases in between. The CDR3 loop spans 15 amino acids. CDR3 residues: CASSQDEGGGRPLHF. The CDR3 DNA is TGCGCCAGCAGCCAAGATGAGGGTGGCGGTCGACCCCTCCACTTT.

This clonotype has at least ten counts. This chain links TRBV9 with TRBJ2-1; possibly TRBD1 for D (6 bases). CDR1 is SGDLS and CDR2 is YYNGEE in the germline V gene. Trimming removed 3 bases from V and 5 bases from J, with 15 bases in between. The CDR3 is 15 residues long. The CDR3 region has the DNA TGTGCCAGCAGCGCCAAACAGGGCTGGGACAATGAGCAGTTCTTC. Its translation: CASSAKQGWDNEQFF.

This clonotype was counted between two and nine times. V is TRBV7-2 and J is TRBJ2-1; TRBD2 aligns across 11 bases. After removal of 5 bases from V and 4 bases from J, the junction contained 28 bases not matched to a gene. The CDR3 covers 23 residues. CDR1 SGHTA and CDR2 FQGNSA come from the germline V gene. CDR3 nucleotide sequence: TGTGCCAGCAGCGCCCCCGAGGGGGGGACAGACAAGAGACTAGCGGGGAAATACAATGAGCAGTTCTTC. This codes for CASSAPEGGTDKRLAGKYNEQFF.

This clonotype was counted ten times or more. The J gene is TRBJ2-1, the V gene TRBV20-1, with a tentative D call TRBD2 (5 bases). V was cut by 3 bases and J by 6 bases, with 15 bases left in between. The CDR3 is made up of 14 amino acids. Looked up from germline, CDR1 is DFQATT and CDR2 is SNEGSKA (reference sequence). The CDR3 nucleotides are TGCAGTGCTAGGGCGGGTAGTCGGCTCAATGAGCAGTTCTTC. It specifies CSARAGSRLNEQFF.

J is TRBJ2-7 and V is TRBV5-1; D is possibly TRBD1 or TRBD2 (5 bases each). CDR1 is SGHRS and CDR2 is YFSETQ in the germline V gene. This CDR3 contains 18 residues. V lost 8 bases, J lost 2 bases, and 29 bases lay in between. The CDR3 sequence is CASHRPWGIHKATYEQYV. CDR3 nucleotide sequence: TGCGCCAGTCATCGTCCGTGGGGGATCCATAAGGCTACCTACGAGCAGTACGTC.

This clonotype came up many times. The CDR3 sequence is CSVDLAPDTQYF. DNA for the CDR3: TGCAGCGTTGACCTTGCCCCCGATACGCAGTATTTT. The chain is built from TRBV29-1 and TRBJ2-3; D is undetermined. CDR1 and CDR2 from the germline V gene are SQVTM and ANQGSEA. The CDR3 has 12 amino acids. With 3 bases removed from V and 6 bases from J, the gap between germline ends came to 10 bases.

The chain combines TRBV11-2 with TRBJ1-2; a possible D gene is TRBD1 (6 bases). The germline V gene has CDR1 SGHAT and CDR2 FQNNGV. The V end was cut by 4 bases, the J end by 4 bases, with 13 bases between. This CDR3 contains 14 residues. CDR3 sequence (DNA): TGTGCCAGCAGCTCGATCCGGGACATCTATGGCTACACCTTC. Residues: CASSSIRDIYGYTF.

The chain carries TRBV12-3 or TRBV12-4 and TRBJ1-1, with a tentative D call TRBD1 (6 bases). Trimming pared 7 bases from V and 6 bases from J, leaving 9 bases between. The CDR3 is made up of 11 amino acids. Here the CDR3 reads CASKTGSEAFF. DNA for the CDR3: TGTGCCAGCAAAACAGGGTCTGAAGCTTTCTTT.

This chain connects TRBV20-1 to TRBJ2-1; unclear D gene. V was clipped by 3 bases and J by 7 bases, with 13 bases between them. The CDR3 sequence is 13 residues long. CDR1 is DFQATT, CDR2 SNEGSKA, per germline (reference sequence). The CDR3 coding sequence is TGCAGTGCTAGCCCCCCCTGGGATAATGAGCAGTTCTTC. Translated, it gives CSASPPWDNEQFF.

This sequence joins TRBV18 and TRBJ2-5; 7 positions match TRBD1. Unmatched junction bases numbered 10, after V lost 6 bases and J lost 0 bases. This CDR3 is 16 amino acids long. The germline V gene encodes CDR1 KGHSH and CDR2 LQKENI. The CDR3 spells CASSTIPGQNQETQYF. The CDR3, as DNA: TGTGCCAGCTCTACTATACCGGGACAGAACCAAGAGACCCAGTACTTC. Complete variable domain (other parts from reference TRBV18 and TRBJ2-5): NAGVMQNPRHLVRRRGQEARLRCSPMKGHSHVYWYRQLPEEGLKFMVYLQKENIIDESGMPKERFSAEFPKEGPSILRIQQVVRGDSAAYFCASSTIPGQNQETQYFGPGTRLLVL.

The chain joins TRBV24-1 to TRBJ1-1; TRBD1 aligns across 9 bases. CDR3 size: 16 residues. The germline V gene encodes CDR1 KGHDR and CDR2 SFDVKD. Trimming took 5 bases from V and 4 from J; bases not matched to a gene: 10. Here the CDR3 reads CATSGAPGTGFTEAFF. The CDR3 bases are TGTGCCACCAGTGGTGCGCCCGGGACAGGGTTCACTGAAGCTTTCTTT.

This clonotype was counted at least ten times. This sequence joins TRBV29-1 and TRBJ2-1; possible D gene TRBD2, 6 bases. Between the trimmed V and J ends, which lost 7 bases and 7 bases, there was a span of 11 bases. Per the germline V gene, CDR1 is SQVTM and CDR2 is ANQGSEA. The CDR3 totals 11 residues. CDR3 loop: CSEQAGNEQFF. CDR3 nucleotide sequence: TGCAGCGAACAAGCGGGTAATGAGCAGTTCTTC.

About this clonotype itself: A read error may be the cause here, since a much bigger clone is one base away. The chain couples TRBV2 to TRBJ1-5, with TRBD1 as a possible D gene (6 bases). This CDR3 region has 14 residues. V lost 6 bases and J lost 5, with 14 bases in between. CDR1 is SNHLY, CDR2 FYNNEI, per germline. DNA of the CDR3: TGTGCCAGCAGCGTAGGGGGGGGCTATCAGCCCCAGCATTTT. Translation gives CASSVGGGYQPQHF.

This clonotype appeared many times. This sequence joins TRBV5-1 and TRBJ2-2; 8 bases line up with TRBD2. Losses at the gene ends were 4 bases for V and 0 bases for J; bases not matched to a gene: 8. This CDR3 has 17 amino acids. In germline, CDR1 is SGHRS, CDR2 YFSETQ. CDR3 sequence: CASSTGSTSANTGELFF. DNA of the CDR3: TGCGCCAGCAGCACCGGCTCGACTAGCGCGAACACCGGGGAGCTGTTTTTT.